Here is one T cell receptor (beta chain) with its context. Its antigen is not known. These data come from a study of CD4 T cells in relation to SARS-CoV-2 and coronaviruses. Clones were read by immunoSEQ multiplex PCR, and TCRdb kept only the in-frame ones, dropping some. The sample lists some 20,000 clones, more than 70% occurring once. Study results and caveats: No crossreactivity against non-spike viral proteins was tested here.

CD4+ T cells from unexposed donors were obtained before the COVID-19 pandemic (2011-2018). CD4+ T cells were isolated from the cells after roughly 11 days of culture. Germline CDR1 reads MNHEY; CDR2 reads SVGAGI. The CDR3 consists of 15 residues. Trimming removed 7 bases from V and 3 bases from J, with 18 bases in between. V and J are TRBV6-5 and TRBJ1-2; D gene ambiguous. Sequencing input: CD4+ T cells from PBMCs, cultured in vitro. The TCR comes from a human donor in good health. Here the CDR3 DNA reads TGTGCCAGCACTCCAACCGGGCCGGCCGACTATGGCTACACCTTC. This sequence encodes CASTPTGPADYGYTF.